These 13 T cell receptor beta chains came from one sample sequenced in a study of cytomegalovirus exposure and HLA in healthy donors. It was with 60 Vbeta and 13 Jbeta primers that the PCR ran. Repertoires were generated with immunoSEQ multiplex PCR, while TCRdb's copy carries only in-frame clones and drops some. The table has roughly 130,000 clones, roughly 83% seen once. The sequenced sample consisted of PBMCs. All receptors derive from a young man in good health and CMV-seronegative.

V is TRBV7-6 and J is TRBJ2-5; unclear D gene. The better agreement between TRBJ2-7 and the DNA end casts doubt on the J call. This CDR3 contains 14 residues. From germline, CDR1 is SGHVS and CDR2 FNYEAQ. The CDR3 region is CASSSVPDSYEQYF. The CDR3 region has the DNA TGTGCCAGCAGCTCCGTCCCGGACTCCTACGAGCAGTACTTC.

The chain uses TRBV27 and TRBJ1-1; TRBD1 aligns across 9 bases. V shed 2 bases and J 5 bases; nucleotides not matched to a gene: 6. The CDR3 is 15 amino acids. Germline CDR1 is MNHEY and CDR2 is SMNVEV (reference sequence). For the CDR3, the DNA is TGTGCCAGCAGTTTAACCCAGACAGGGGGTACTGAAGCTTTCTTT. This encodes CASSLTQTGGTEAFF.

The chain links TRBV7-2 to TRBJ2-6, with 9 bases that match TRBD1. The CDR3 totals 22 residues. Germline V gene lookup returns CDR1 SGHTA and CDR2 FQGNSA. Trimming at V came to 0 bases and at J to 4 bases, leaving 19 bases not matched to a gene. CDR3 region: CASSLALRTGTGPFPGANVLTF. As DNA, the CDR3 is TGTGCCAGCAGCTTAGCCCTCAGAACCGGGACAGGGCCGTTTCCGGGGGCCAACGTCCTGACTTTC.

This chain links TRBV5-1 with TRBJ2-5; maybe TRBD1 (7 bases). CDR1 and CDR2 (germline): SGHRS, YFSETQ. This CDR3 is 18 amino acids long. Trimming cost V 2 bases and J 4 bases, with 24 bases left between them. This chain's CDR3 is CASSLSPLTGRNGETQYF. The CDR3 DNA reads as TGCGCCAGCAGCTTAAGTCCGTTGACAGGGAGGAACGGAGAGACCCAGTACTTC.

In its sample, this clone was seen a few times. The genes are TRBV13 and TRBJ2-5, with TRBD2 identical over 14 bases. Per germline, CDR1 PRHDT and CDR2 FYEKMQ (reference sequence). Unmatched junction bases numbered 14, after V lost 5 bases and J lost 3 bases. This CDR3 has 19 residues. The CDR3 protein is CASSQGVGLAGEREETQYF. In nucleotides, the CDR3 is TGTGCCAGCAGCCAGGGGGTGGGACTAGCGGGAGAGAGGGAAGAGACCCAGTACTTC.

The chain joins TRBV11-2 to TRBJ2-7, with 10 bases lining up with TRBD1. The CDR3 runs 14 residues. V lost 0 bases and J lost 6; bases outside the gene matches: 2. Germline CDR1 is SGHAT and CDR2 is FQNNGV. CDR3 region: CASSLDRTGGEQYV. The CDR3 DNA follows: TGTGCCAGCAGCTTAGATCGGACAGGGGGCGAGCAGTACGTC.

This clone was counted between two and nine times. CDR3 sequence: CASSLPTGTHYGYTF. CDR3 sequence (DNA): TGTGCCAGCAGCCTCCCGACCGGGACACATTATGGCTACACCTTC. The chain carries TRBV13 and TRBJ1-2; tentatively, D is TRBD1 (6 bases). The CDR3 totals 15 residues. Trimming took off 5 bases at V and 5 bases at J, with 18 bases between the two ends. In germline, CDR1 is PRHDT, CDR2 FYEKMQ (reference sequence).

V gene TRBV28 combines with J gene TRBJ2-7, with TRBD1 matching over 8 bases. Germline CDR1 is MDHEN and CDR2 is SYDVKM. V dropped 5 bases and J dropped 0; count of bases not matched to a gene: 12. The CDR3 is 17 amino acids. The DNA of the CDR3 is TGTGCCAGCAGTCCCCTCGGGGGACAGGAGCCCTCCTACGAGCAGTACTTC. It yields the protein CASSPLGGQEPSYEQYF.

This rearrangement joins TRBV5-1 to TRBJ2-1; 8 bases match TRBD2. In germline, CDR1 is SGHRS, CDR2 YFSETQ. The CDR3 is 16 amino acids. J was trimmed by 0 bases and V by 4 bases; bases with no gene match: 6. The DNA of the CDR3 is TGCGCCAGCAGCCTAAGCGGGAGTAGCTCCTACAATGAGCAGTTCTTC. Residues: CASSLSGSSSYNEQFF.

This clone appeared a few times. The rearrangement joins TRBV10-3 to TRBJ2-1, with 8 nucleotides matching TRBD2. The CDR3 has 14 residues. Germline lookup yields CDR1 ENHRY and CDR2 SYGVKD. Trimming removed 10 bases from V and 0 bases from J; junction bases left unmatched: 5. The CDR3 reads CATLAGSSYNEQFF. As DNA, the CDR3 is TGTGCCACCCTAGCGGGTAGCTCCTACAATGAGCAGTTCTTC.

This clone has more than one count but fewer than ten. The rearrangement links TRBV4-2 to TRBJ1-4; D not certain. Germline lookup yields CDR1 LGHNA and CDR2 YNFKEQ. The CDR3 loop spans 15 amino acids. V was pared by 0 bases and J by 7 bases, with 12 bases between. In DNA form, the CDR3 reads TGTGCCAGCAGCCAAGATTGGCGCGGTAGTGAAAAACTGTTTTTT. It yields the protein CASSQDWRGSEKLFF.

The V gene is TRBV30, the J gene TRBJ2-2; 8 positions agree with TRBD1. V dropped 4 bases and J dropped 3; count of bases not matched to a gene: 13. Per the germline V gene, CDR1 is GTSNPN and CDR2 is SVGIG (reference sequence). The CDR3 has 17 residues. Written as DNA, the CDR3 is TGTGCCTGGAACTCCGGAATGAGACAGGGGCACACCGGGGAGCTGTTTTTT. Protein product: CAWNSGMRQGHTGELFF.

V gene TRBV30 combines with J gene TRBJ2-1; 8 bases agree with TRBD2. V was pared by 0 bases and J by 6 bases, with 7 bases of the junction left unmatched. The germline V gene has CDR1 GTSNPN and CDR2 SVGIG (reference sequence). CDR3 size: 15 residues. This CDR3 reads CAWSVSLLAVNEQFF. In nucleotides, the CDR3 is TGTGCCTGGAGTGTATCTTTACTAGCGGTCAATGAGCAGTTCTTC.